This T cell receptor beta chain was profiled in a study of blood T cell repertoires in COVID-19. In the study overall: Spain, Italy and the United States supplied samples that represented acute and convalescent COVID-19. From T cells, B-cell-depleted T cells, or PBMCs came the material, which was cDNA or gDNA.

Authors' analysis steps: It was from reference gene primer amplification that nucleated cell counts were estimated. Sequenced by immunoSEQ multiplex PCR; TCRdb stores in-frame clones only, minus some. The V and J calls and clone size are taken from that table; D and trimming were inferred from the DNA. The sample includes approximately 450,000 clones, around 89% of them seen just once. Between the trimmed V and J ends, which lost 5 bases and 0 bases, there was a span of 12 bases. The CDR3 sequence is 15 residues long. Germline CDR1 is SGHRS and CDR2 is YFSETQ. V usage is TRBV5-1 and J usage is TRBJ2-1; D is unresolved. Sample: peripheral blood. The sequence was obtained from a woman in her 30s with acute or convalescent COVID-19. CDR3 sequence (DNA): TGCGCCAGCAGTCCTATCGATAGCTCCTACAATGAGCAGTTCTTC. Translated: CASSPIDSSYNEQFF.